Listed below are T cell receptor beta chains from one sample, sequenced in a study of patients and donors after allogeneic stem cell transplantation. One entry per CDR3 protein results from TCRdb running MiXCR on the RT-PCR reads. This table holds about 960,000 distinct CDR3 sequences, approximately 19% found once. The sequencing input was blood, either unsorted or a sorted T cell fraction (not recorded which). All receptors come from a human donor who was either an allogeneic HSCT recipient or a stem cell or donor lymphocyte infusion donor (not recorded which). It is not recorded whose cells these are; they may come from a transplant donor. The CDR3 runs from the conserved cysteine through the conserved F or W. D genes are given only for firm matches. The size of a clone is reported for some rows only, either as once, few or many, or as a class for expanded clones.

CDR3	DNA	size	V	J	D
CSARKELIVYEQYF	TGCAGTGCTAGAAAGGAGCTTATCGTCTACGAGCAGTACTTC	NA	TRBV20-1	TRBJ2-7	NA
CASSLAVAGVGRAQFF	TGCGCCAGCAGCTTGGCTGTAGCGGGAGTGGGGAGGGCGCAGTTCTTC	NA	TRBV5-1	TRBJ2-1	TRBD2
CASSQGGGQDEQYF	TGTGCCAGCAGCCAAGGGGGGGGCCAGGACGAGCAGTACTTC	few	TRBV4-2	TRBJ2-7	NA
CASSRTRAGFQIADTQYF	TGCGCCAGCAGCCGCACCCGGGCAGGGTTTCAGATAGCAGATACGCAGTATTTT	few	TRBV4-3	TRBJ2-3	NA
CASSGEGDTQYF	TGTGCCAGCAGCGGAGAAGGAGATACGCAGTATTTT	many	TRBV9	TRBJ2-3	NA
CASSLTHRVTDTQYF	TGTGCCAGCAGCTTAACGCACAGGGTCACAGATACGCAGTATTTT	few	TRBV5-4	TRBJ2-3	NA
CASSYKAAGGAANEQFF	TGTGCCAGCAGTTACAAAGCAGCGGGAGGTGCGGCGAATGAGCAGTTCTTC	once	TRBV6-2/TRBV6-3	TRBJ2-1	TRBD2
CASSLGQGKTDTQYF	TGTGCCAGCAGCTTAGGACAGGGAAAGACAGATACGCAGTATTTT	few	TRBV7-6	TRBJ2-3	TRBD1
CATSDNRGVGDNEQFF	TGTGCCACCAGTGACAACAGGGGAGTGGGGGACAATGAGCAGTTCTTC	NA	TRBV24-1	TRBJ2-1	TRBD1
CASSWGTGTYEQYF	TGCGCCAGCAGCTGGGGGACAGGAACCTACGAGCAGTACTTC	NA	TRBV5-1	TRBJ2-7	TRBD1
CASSQDPAGAVGETQYF	TGCGCCAGCAGCCAAGATCCGGCGGGAGCGGTTGGGGAGACCCAGTACTTC	NA	TRBV4-1	TRBJ2-5	TRBD2
CSAQPQTSGRAGELFF	TGCAGTGCGCAACCACAGACTAGCGGGAGAGCCGGGGAGCTGTTTTTT	NA	TRBV20-1	TRBJ2-2	TRBD2
CASSVDAGRQGYTF	TGTGCCAGCAGCGTAGACGCCGGACGGCAGGGCTACACCTTC	NA	TRBV9	TRBJ1-2	NA
CSARDRQAGTRQGGQYF	TGCAGTGCTAGAGACCGTCAGGCCGGGACAAGGCAAGGAGGGCAGTACTTC	NA	TRBV20-1	TRBJ2-7	NA
CSAYDRAETQYF	TGCAGTGCATATGACAGGGCCGAGACCCAGTACTTC	few	TRBV20-1	TRBJ2-5	TRBD1
CASSLDRGQEGYTF	TGTGCCAGCAGCCTCGACAGGGGGCAGGAAGGCTACACCTTC	few	TRBV13	TRBJ1-2	TRBD1